This T cell receptor (beta chain) was captured in a study of cytomegalovirus exposure and HLA in healthy donors (dated by TCRdb to about 2017). For the wider study: The 500 to 800 repertoires of the first cohort and the 120 or so validation repertoires were produced on the same platform, according to a later analysis. The study combined high-throughput TCR immunosequencing, statistical association of individual TCRs with disease status, and machine learning to predict cytomegalovirus infection status. The study aimed to test whether cataloging public T cell receptors could reveal signatures of past pathogen exposure. Besides the first cohort of 500 to 700 subjects, a separate validation cohort made up of about 120 different subjects was used.

The donors belonged to the validation cohort of under 150 subjects, which was separate from the roughly 670-subject first cohort. Preparation of the library involved the immunoSEQ multiplex PCR assay. On the study's bioinformatics: To diagnose cytomegalovirus status from the catalog of TCR beta chain sequences, a statistical classification framework was built. TCRdb provides this immuneACCESS table in a form limited to in-frame rearrangements. Some clones are lacking; in checked studies, under half of them reflect an unresolved V gene, and why the rest are absent is not known. That table is the source of V, J and clone size, and D and trimming were worked out from the DNA. The sample has about 72,000 clones on record, 90% to 95% of them singletons. The ten top clones hold approximately 2% of the sample. V and J lose 4 bases and 5 bases, and a span of 21 bases separates them. Measured from the cysteine to the phenylalanine, the CDR3 is 16 residues long. Of the read, only the CDR3 DNA is kept; its 48 bases are in frame from base 1. The germline V gene specifies SGDLS as CDR1 and YYNGEE as CDR2.

For this clone: This clone's antigen is unknown. Per-nucleotide qualities are absent, and no much larger clonotype sits a single base away.

The full study reports these points: All 120 or so repertoires were used to score co-occurrence in the validation cohort in a later analysis, because that analysis had no HLA typing for the cohort. While some public TCRs were present in many individuals, most TCR sequences turned up only very rarely across donors. In the study, about 150 TCR beta chains were listed as associated with cytomegalovirus. A few of the identified cytomegalovirus-associated TCR beta chains were confirmed in vitro to be specific for cytomegalovirus antigens. The authors suggested that the approach could potentially be generalized to other disease states and immunological phenotypes. The classifier was reported to diagnose cytomegalovirus status with high specificity and sensitivity in both the original cohort and the validation cohort. Subsequent analysis determined that TCRs grouped into clusters in the first cohort also showed a tendency toward co-occurrence across the 120 validation repertoires, and roughly 94% of cluster scores exceeded 0.

The sequence joins TRBV9 to TRBJ2-5; perhaps TRBD2 is the D gene, with 6 bases matching. This sequence originates from a woman aged 18 to 35 in good health and CMV-seropositive. Sequences were obtained from PBMCs. CDR3 protein: CASSPSPGGSGETQYF. The sequence in DNA is TGTGCCAGCAGCCCCTCCCCAGGAGGGAGCGGGGAGACCCAGTACTTC.